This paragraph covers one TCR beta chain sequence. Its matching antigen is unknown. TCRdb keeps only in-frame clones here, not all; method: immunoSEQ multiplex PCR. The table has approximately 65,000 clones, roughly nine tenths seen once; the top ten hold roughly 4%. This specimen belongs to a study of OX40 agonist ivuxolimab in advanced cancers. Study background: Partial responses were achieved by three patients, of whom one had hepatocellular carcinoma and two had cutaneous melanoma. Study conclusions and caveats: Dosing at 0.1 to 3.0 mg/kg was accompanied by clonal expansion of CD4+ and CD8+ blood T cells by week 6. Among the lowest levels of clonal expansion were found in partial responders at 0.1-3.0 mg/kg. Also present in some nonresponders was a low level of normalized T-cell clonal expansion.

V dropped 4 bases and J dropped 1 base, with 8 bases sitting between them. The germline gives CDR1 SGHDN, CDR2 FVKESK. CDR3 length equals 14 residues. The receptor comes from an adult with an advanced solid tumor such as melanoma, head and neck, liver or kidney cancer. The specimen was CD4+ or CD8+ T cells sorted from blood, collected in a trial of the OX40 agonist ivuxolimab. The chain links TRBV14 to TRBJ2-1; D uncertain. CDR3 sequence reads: CASSRKKSYNEQFF. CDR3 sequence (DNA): TGTGCCAGCAGCCGCAAGAAATCCTACAATGAGCAGTTCTTC.